This T cell receptor (beta chain) derives from a study of T cells after yellow fever vaccination. Regarding the study as a whole: Faster peaking, at day 5 versus 15, marked a secondary response that was weaker.

Germline CDR1 reads SGHAT; CDR2 reads FQNNGV. The CDR3 has 12 residues. With 2 bases removed from V and 7 bases from J, the gap between germline ends came to 7 bases. Points on this clonotype: The antigen is undetermined.

One entry per CDR3 protein, called by TCRdb with MiXCR from the 5' RACE reads. The sample shows about 550,000 distinct CDR3 sequences, 15% to 20% of them seen only once. Sequencing used PBMCs, obtained 15 days after the yellow fever booster vaccination. This clonotype was obtained from a man between 25 and 39 years old who received the YFV17D yellow fever vaccine. The chain links TRBV11-2 to TRBJ2-3; perhaps TRBD1 as D (5 bases). The chain's CDR3 is CASSLQGNTQYF. CDR3 nucleotides: TGTGCCAGCAGCTTACAGGGAAATACGCAGTATTTT.